Shown below are 28 T cell receptor beta chains from a single sample sequenced in a study of vaccination and CD4 T cells after COVID-19. CD4+ T cells that had been cultured provided DNA sequenced with the Oncomine TCR Beta short-read assay. MiXCR, applied by TCRdb to the PCR reads, yields one record per CDR3 protein. The sample carries about 24,000 distinct CDR3 sequences, around 62% recorded once. What these receptors recognize is not known. Stated treatment: roughly 10-day PBMC culture with coronavirus spike peptide pools or control peptides (ViraFEST assay). The sample taken for sequencing was CD4+ T cells from blood, cultured in vitro. The source is a human donor who had recovered from COVID-19.

In its sample, this clonotype was seen a few times. The chain recombines TRBV20-1 with TRBJ1-1; D perhaps matches TRBD1 (5 bases). V dropped 0 bases and J dropped 2 bases, with 13 bases sitting between them. Per germline, CDR1 DFQATT and CDR2 SNEGSKA (reference sequence). The CDR3 sequence is 15 residues long. The CDR3 is CSARDTGGGNTEAFF. CDR3 nucleotide sequence: TGCAGTGCTAGAGATACGGGGGGTGGAAACACTGAAGCTTTCTTT.

The chain carries TRBV20-1 and TRBJ2-1; D is perhaps TRBD2 (6 bases). Trimming took off 5 bases at V and 8 bases at J, with 16 bases between the two ends. The germline V gene encodes CDR1 DFQATT and CDR2 SNEGSKA (reference sequence). CDR3 length equals 13 residues. The CDR3 bases are TGCAGTGCTTTACGGGGAGGAGGCGATGAGCAGTTCTTC. Protein product: CSALRGGGDEQFF.

The rearrangement joins TRBV12-3 or TRBV12-4 to TRBJ2-2, with D tentatively TRBD1 or TRBD2 (6 bases each). Trimming took 4 bases from V and 3 from J, leaving 12 bases between them. The CDR3 has 15 amino acids. The CDR3 is CASSSTRGDTGELFF. In DNA form, the CDR3 reads TGTGCCAGCAGTTCCACAAGGGGGGACACCGGGGAGCTGTTTTTT.

This chain joins TRBV6-5 and TRBJ2-5; possibly TRBD2 for D (6 bases). Trimming removed 0 bases at V and 0 bases at J, with 11 bases between. The germline V gene has CDR1 MNHEY and CDR2 SVGAGI. This CDR3 has 16 residues. DNA for the CDR3: TGTGCCAGCAGTTACTCACTAGCTTCGTACCAAGAGACCCAGTACTTC. Residues: CASSYSLASYQETQYF.

V and J are TRBV6-5 and TRBJ2-7; 7 bases are shared with TRBD2. V shed 4 bases, J shed 5 bases, and the junction held 8 bases outside the gene matches. This CDR3 is built from 14 residues. Germline V CDR1 and CDR2: MNHEY, SVGAGI. CDR3 coding DNA: TGTGCCAGCAGTTTATCCGGGACTACCGACGAGCAGTACTTC. As protein: CASSLSGTTDEQYF.

The V call is TRBV20-1, the J call TRBJ2-1; 8 bases line up with TRBD2. The length of the CDR3 is 14 residues. From germline, CDR1 is DFQATT and CDR2 SNEGSKA (reference sequence). The V gene end was trimmed by 5 bases and the J gene end by 2 bases; junction bases not matched to a gene: 5. DNA for the CDR3: TGCAGTGCTCAGCGGGAGTCAGCCTACAATGAGCAGTTCTTC. Translation: CSAQRESAYNEQFF.

The V and J genes are TRBV4-3 and TRBJ1-3; D perhaps matches TRBD1 (5 bases). The V gene lost 4 bases and the J gene lost 1 base, with 17 bases spanning the gap. Germline V gene sequence: CDR1 LGHNA, CDR2 YSLEER. CDR3 length: 17 residues. The CDR3 region has the DNA TGCGCCAGCAGCCCCGTGGGGGGGTCTGCATCTGGAAACACCATATATTTT. Its protein product is CASSPVGGSASGNTIYF.

The chain uses TRBV2 and TRBJ1-2; TRBD1 aligns across 9 bases. V gave up 5 bases and J gave up 9 bases; unmatched junction bases: 7. CDR1 is SNHLY and CDR2 is FYNNEI in the germline V gene. CDR3 length: 13 residues. The CDR3: CASSRDRERSYTF. The CDR3 bases are TGTGCCAGCAGTAGGGACAGGGAGAGGAGCTACACCTTC.

This chain links TRBV7-2 with TRBJ2-1; D is perhaps TRBD2 (6 bases). Germline-derived CDR1 and CDR2 are SGHTA and FQGNSA. This CDR3 comprises 15 residues. V gave up 6 bases and J gave up 9 bases, with 21 bases separating them. The CDR3 sequence: CASSRRAGSGGEQFF. In DNA form, the CDR3 reads TGTGCCAGCAGTCGCAGGGCGGGAAGCGGAGGTGAGCAGTTCTTC.

This chain joins TRBV6-1 and TRBJ2-3; D unresolved. The CDR3 is 13 residues long. Germline loops: CDR1 MNHNS, CDR2 SASEGT. V lost 8 bases and J 6 bases, leaving 15 bases between the germline ends. The DNA for the CDR3 is TGTGCCAGCTCTAACCCGTACCCGGATACGCAGTATTTT. Translated, it gives CASSNPYPDTQYF.

The chain couples TRBV10-1 to TRBJ2-4; 7 nucleotides align to TRBD1. This CDR3 region has 14 residues. Trimming cost V 10 bases and J 8 bases; bases outside gene matches: 14. Looked up from germline, CDR1 is WNHNN and CDR2 is SYGVQD (reference sequence). CDR3 sequence (DNA): TGCGCCACCACGGCGACAGGGATATGGGACATTCAGTACTTC. Translating it yields CATTATGIWDIQYF.

The chain combines TRBV10-1 with TRBJ1-1, with a tentative D call TRBD1 (6 bases). The germline V gene encodes CDR1 WNHNN and CDR2 SYGVQD (reference sequence). The CDR3 contains 15 residues. The germline V and J ends were trimmed by 0 bases and 5 bases, with 13 bases remaining between them. CDR3 nucleotide sequence: TGCGCCAGCAGTGAGTCCCGACAGGCGCGGACTGAAGCTTTCTTT. This translates into CASSESRQARTEAFF.

J is TRBJ1-1 and V is TRBV11-2; D uncertain. The CDR3 covers 13 residues. With 1 base removed from V and 1 base from J, the gap between germline ends came to 4 bases. Looked up from germline, CDR1 is SGHAT and CDR2 is FQNNGV. CDR3 in DNA: TGTGCCAGCAGCTTAGTAGCGAACACTGAAGCTTTCTTT. Translating it yields CASSLVANTEAFF.

The chain is built from TRBV11-3 and TRBJ2-3; a weak D match, TRBD2 (5 bases). The CDR3 totals 15 residues. CDR1 is SGHNT, CDR2 YENEEA, per germline. Trimming took off 4 bases at V and 4 bases at J, with 15 bases between the two ends. The CDR3, as DNA: TGTGCCAGCAGCTCCGCCGGGGATTCGGCAGATACGCAGTATTTT. Its protein product is CASSSAGDSADTQYF.

This chain links TRBV7-2 with TRBJ1-2; no reliable D call. CDR3 length equals 13 residues. Germline assignment: CDR1 SGHTA and CDR2 FQGNSA. The V end was cut by 1 base, the J end by 1 base, with 4 bases between. The CDR3: CASSLDGNYGYTF. In DNA form, the CDR3 reads TGTGCCAGCAGCTTAGATGGTAACTATGGCTACACCTTC. Variable domain in full (rest from reference TRBV7-2 and TRBJ1-2): GAGVSQSPSNKVTEKGKDVELRCDPISGHTALYWYRQSLGQGLEFLIYFQGNSAPDKSGLPSDRFSAERTGGSVSTLTIQRTQQEDSAVYLCASSLDGNYGYTFGSGTRLTVV.

The chain employs TRBV27 and TRBJ2-1; possible D gene TRBD2, 5 bases. Per the germline V gene, CDR1 is MNHEY and CDR2 is SMNVEV (reference sequence). The V end lost 2 bases, the J end lost 0 bases, and 14 bases lay between the germline ends. The CDR3 sequence is 17 residues long. CDR3 in amino acids: CASSLVFSSPSYNEQFF. In DNA, the CDR3 is TGTGCCAGCAGTTTAGTGTTTTCTAGCCCCTCCTACAATGAGCAGTTCTTC.

The V gene is TRBV20-1, the J gene TRBJ2-5; a weak D match, TRBD2 (6 bases). The germline V gene has CDR1 DFQATT and CDR2 SNEGSKA (reference sequence). V gave up 3 bases and J gave up 5 bases, with 10 bases separating them. There are 12 residues in the CDR3. DNA of the CDR3: TGCAGTGCTAGGGAGGGTGGGGAGACCCAGTACTTC. Translating gives CSAREGGETQYF.

This clonotype has just a few counts. This chain uses TRBV20-1 with TRBJ2-1; TRBD2 aligns across 9 bases. From germline, CDR1 is DFQATT and CDR2 SNEGSKA (reference sequence). J was trimmed by 3 bases and V by 6 bases; bases with no gene match: 6. This CDR3 comprises 14 residues. This chain's CDR3 is CSARAGGHYNEQFF. The CDR3 region has the DNA TGCAGTGCCCGAGCGGGAGGCCACTACAATGAGCAGTTCTTC.

V gene TRBV6-2 or TRBV6-3 combines with J gene TRBJ1-5, with TRBD1 matching 7 bases. This CDR3 spans 15 amino acids. Germline assignment: CDR1 MNHEY and CDR2 SVGEGT. The junction had 4 bases not matched to a gene; V was cut back by 2 bases and J by 3 bases. CDR3 loop: CASSYPTGNNQPQHF. DNA of the CDR3: TGTGCCAGCAGTTACCCGACAGGGAACAATCAGCCCCAGCATTTT.

The V call is TRBV11-2, the J call TRBJ2-2, with 9 bases aligning to TRBD2. With 8 bases clipped from V and 6 bases from J, the junction kept 10 bases outside the gene matches. CDR1 SGHAT and CDR2 FQNNGV come from the germline V gene. The CDR3 is made up of 15 amino acids. The CDR3 nucleotides read TGTGCCAGCGGATTAGCGGGAGCGGGCGCCGGGGAGCTGTTTTTT. Translated, it gives CASGLAGAGAGELFF.

The chain combines TRBV21-1 with TRBJ2-7; the table's D gene call, TRBD1, was not cross checked with the DNA. TRBV21-1 is classified as a pseudogene. The CDR3 has 16 amino acids. DNA for the CDR3: TGTGCCAGCAGCCAAAGTTGGGGGAGTTGGGACTACGAGCAGTACTTC. It codes for CASSQSWGSWDYEQYF.

V usage is TRBV6-2 or TRBV6-3 and J usage is TRBJ1-1; 8 bases line up with TRBD1. The V gene's germline CDR1 is MNHEY and CDR2 SVGEGT. The trim removed 7 bases at V and 11 bases at J, leaving 15 bases unmatched. The CDR3 runs 14 residues. The CDR3 DNA sequence: TGTGCCAGCACCCTACAGGGGGGGTCGAGTAGGGCTTTCTTT. Protein: CASTLQGGSSRAFF.

The V and J genes are TRBV28 and TRBJ1-2; D ambiguous. Trimming took off 3 bases at V and 2 bases at J, with 13 bases between the two ends. CDR1 and CDR2 (germline): MDHEN, SYDVKM. The CDR3 runs 15 residues. CDR3 nucleotide sequence: TGTGCCAGCAGTTTTGAGGTGGGTCGGAACTATGGCTACACCTTC. Translating gives CASSFEVGRNYGYTF.

Of note for this clonotype: The germline gene is not matched at one end of the junction; a read error may be the cause. The chain has TRBV11-2 and TRBJ1-1, with D possibly being TRBD1 (6 bases). Germline lookup yields CDR1 SGHAT and CDR2 FQNNGV. The CDR3 is 16 amino acids. CDR3 protein: CASSQTRSRGSTEAFF. CDR3 bases: TGCGCCAGCAGCCAAACCCGGTCCAGGGGCTCCACTGAAGCTTTCTTT.

About this clonotype: Its ends do not fully match the called genes, so a read error is possible. The genes are TRBV7-6 and TRBJ2-5; D uncertain. This CDR3 has 13 amino acids. Germline loops: CDR1 SGHVS, CDR2 FNYEAQ. This CDR3 reads CASSSLFQETRYF. CDR3 bases: TGTGCCAGCAGCTCCTTGTTCCAAGAGACCCGGTACTTC.

By share, this clonotype ranks as medium-sized (0.01 to 0.1%). This chain links TRBV20-1 with TRBJ1-6; D is uncertain. The CDR3 spans 15 residues. V was pared by 6 bases and J by 0 bases, with 12 bases between. Looked up from germline, CDR1 is DFQATT and CDR2 is SNEGSKA (reference sequence). The CDR3 coding sequence is TGCAGTGCACACCTGGGGAGCTCCTATAATTCACCCCTCCACTTT. Its protein is CSAHLGSSYNSPLHF.

The chain joins TRBV11-3 to TRBJ1-1; D is uncertain. The V end was cut by 1 base, the J end by 2 bases, with 5 bases between. This CDR3 has 13 amino acids. Germline CDR1 reads SGHNT; CDR2 reads YENEEA. CDR3 protein: CASSLGPNTEAFF. The CDR3 bases are TGTGCCAGCAGCTTAGGTCCAAACACTGAAGCTTTCTTT.

The chain joins TRBV28 to TRBJ2-4; D possibly corresponds to TRBD2 (5 bases). Germline values: CDR1 MDHEN, CDR2 SYDVKM. The germline V and J ends were trimmed by 2 bases and 1 base, with 12 bases remaining between them. The CDR3 is made up of 16 amino acids. CDR3 sequence reads: CASSLSARGAKNIQYF. CDR3 DNA: TGTGCCAGCAGTTTAAGTGCCCGAGGGGCCAAAAACATTCAGTACTTC.